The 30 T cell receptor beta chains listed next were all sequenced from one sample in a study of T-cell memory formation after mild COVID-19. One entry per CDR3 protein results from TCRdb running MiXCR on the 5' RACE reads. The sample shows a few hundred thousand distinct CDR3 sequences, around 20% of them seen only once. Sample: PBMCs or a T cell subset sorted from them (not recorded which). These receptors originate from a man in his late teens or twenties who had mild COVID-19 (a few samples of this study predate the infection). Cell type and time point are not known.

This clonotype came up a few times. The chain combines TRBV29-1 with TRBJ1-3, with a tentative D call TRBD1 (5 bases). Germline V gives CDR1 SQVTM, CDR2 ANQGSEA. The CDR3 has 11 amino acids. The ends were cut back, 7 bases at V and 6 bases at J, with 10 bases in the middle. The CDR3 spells CSAVRENTIYF. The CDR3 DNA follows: TGCAGCGCTGTCAGGGAAAACACCATATATTTT. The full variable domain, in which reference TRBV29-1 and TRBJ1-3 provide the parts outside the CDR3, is SAVISQKPSRDICQRGTSLTIQCQVDSQVTMMFWYRQQPGQSLTLIATANQGSEATYESGFVIDKFPISRPNLTFSTLTVSNMSPEDSSIYLCSAVRENTIYFGEGSWLTVV.

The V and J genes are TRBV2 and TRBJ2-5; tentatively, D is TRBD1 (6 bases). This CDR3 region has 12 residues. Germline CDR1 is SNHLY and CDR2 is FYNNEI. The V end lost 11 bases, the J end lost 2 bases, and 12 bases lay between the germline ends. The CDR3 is CAPTGVQETQYF. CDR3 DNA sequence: TGTGCCCCGACAGGCGTACAAGAGACCCAGTACTTC. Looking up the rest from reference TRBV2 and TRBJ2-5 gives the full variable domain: EPEVTQTPSHQVTQMGQEVILRCVPISNHLYFYWYRQILGQKVEFLVSFYNNEISEKSEIFDDQFSVERPDGSNFTLKIRSTKLEDSAMYFCAPTGVQETQYFGPGTRLLVL.

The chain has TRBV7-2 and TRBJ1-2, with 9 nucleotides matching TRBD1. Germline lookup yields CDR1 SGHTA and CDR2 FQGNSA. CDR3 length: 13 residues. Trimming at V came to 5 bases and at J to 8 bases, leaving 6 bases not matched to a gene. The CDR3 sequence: CASSPGTGLGYTF. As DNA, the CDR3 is TGTGCCAGCAGCCCTGGGACAGGGCTCGGCTACACCTTC.

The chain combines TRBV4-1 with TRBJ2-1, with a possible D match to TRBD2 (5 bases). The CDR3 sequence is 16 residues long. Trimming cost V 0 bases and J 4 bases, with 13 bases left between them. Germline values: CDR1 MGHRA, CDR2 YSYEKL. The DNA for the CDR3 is TGCGCCAGCAGCCAAGACTCCGGGGAGTTATACAATGAGCAGTTCTTC. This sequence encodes CASSQDSGELYNEQFF.

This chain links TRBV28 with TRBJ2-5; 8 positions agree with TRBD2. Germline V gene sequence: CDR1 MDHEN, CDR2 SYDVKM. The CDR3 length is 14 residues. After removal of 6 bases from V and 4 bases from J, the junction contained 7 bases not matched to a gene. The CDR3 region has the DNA TGTGCCAGCAGACGACGCAGCGGGGGAGAGACCCAGTACTTC. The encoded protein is CASRRRSGGETQYF.

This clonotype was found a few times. The DNA for the CDR3 is TGTGCCAGCAGGGCTAGCGGGCTAGCCAAAAACATTCAGTACTTC. Translating gives CASRASGLAKNIQYF. The chain recombines TRBV6-2 or TRBV6-3 with TRBJ2-4; 8 bases map to TRBD2. The CDR3 is 15 amino acids. Germline values: CDR1 MNHEY, CDR2 SVGEGT. The J segment lost 0 bases and the V segment lost 6 bases, leaving 4 bases of the junction unmatched.

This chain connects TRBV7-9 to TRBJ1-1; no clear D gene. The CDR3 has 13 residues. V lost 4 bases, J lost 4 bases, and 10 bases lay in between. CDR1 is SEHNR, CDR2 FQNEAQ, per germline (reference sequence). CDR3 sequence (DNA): TGTGCCAGCAGCTCAGGAGGAAGCACTGAAGCTTTCTTT. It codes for CASSSGGSTEAFF.

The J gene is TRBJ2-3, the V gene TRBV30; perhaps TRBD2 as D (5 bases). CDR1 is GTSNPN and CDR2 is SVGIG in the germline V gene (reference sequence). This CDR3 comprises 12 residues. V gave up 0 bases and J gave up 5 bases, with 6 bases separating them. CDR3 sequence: CAWSVRGDTQYF. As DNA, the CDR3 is TGTGCCTGGAGTGTACGGGGAGATACGCAGTATTTT.

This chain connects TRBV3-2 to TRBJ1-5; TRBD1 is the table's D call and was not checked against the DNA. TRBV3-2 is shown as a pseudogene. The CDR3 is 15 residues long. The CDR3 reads CASSLGPRADQPQHF. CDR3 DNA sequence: TGTGCCAGCAGCCTAGGGCCCAGGGCGGATCAGCCCCAGCATTTT.

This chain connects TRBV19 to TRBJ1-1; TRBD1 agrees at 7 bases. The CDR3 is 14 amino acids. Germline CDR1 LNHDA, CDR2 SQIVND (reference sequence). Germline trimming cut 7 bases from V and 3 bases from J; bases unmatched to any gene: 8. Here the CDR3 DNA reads TGTGCCAGTAAGAGACAGGGTAGGGACACTGAAGCTTTCTTT. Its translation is CASKRQGRDTEAFF.

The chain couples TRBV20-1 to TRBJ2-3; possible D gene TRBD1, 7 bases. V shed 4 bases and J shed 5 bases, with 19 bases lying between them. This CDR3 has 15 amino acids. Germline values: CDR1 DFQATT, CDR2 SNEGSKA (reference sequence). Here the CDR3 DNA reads TGCAGTGCTACCGGCCAGGGGGGTCGGGGAGATACGCAGTATTTT. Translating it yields CSATGQGGRGDTQYF.

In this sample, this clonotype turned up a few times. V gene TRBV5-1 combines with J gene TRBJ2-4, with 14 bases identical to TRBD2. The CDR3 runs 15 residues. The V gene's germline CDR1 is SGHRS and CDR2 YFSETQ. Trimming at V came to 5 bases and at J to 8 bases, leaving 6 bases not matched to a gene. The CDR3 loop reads CASRTSGGAGDIQYF. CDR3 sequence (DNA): TGCGCCAGCAGGACTAGCGGGGGGGCCGGGGACATTCAGTACTTC.

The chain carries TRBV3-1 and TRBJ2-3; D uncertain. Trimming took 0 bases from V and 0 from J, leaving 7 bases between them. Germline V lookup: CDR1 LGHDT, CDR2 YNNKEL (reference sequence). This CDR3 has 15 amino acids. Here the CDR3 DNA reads TGTGCCAGCAGCCAAGATCCAGCGAGCACAGATACGCAGTATTTT. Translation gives CASSQDPASTDTQYF.

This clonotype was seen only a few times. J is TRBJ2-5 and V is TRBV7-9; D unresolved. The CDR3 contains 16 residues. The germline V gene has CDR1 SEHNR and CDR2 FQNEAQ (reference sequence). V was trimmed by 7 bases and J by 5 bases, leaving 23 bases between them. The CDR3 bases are TGTGCCAGCACCCCGCCCGTCGGACCACGCGGTGAGACCCAGTACTTC. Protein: CASTPPVGPRGETQYF.

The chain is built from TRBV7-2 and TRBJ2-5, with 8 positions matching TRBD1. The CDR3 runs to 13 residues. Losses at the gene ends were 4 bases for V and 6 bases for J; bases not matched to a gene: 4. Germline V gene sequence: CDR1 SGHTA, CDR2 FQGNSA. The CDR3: CASSSDREKTQYF. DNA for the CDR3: TGTGCCAGCAGCTCGGACAGGGAGAAGACCCAGTACTTC.

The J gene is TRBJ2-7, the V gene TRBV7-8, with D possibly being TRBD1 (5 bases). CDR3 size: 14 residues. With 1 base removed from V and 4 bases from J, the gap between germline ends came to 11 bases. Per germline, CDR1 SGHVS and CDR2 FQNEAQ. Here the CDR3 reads CASSLGFRVYEQYV. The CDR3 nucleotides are TGTGCCAGCAGCTTAGGCTTCAGGGTTTACGAGCAGTACGTC.

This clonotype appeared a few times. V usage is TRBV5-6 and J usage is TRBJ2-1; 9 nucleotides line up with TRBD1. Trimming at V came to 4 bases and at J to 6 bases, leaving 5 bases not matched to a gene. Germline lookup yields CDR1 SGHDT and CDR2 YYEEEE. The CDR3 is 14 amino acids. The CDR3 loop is CASSRDRVGNEQFF. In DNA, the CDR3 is TGTGCCAGCAGCCGGGACAGGGTTGGCAATGAGCAGTTCTTC.

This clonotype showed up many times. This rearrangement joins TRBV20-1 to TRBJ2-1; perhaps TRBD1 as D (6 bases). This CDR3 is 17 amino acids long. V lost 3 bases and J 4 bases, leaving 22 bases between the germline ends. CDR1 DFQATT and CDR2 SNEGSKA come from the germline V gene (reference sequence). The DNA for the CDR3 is TGCAGTGCTAGGGACCGTTTTAGGGTAGGACAGTACAATGAGCAGTTCTTC. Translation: CSARDRFRVGQYNEQFF.

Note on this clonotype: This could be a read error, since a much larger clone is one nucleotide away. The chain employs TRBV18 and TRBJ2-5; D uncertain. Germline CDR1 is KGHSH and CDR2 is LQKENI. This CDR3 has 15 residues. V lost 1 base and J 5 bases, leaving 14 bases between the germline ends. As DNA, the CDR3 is TGTGCCAGCTCACCACGATCACAGTGTGCGGAGACCCAGTACTTC. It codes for CASSPRSQCAETQYF.

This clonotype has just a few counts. Here the CDR3 reads CASSLASIEQFF. CDR3 bases: TGTGCCAGCAGTTTAGCCTCAATTGAGCAGTTCTTC. The V gene is TRBV12-3 or TRBV12-4, the J gene TRBJ2-1; the D is unclear. Trimming shortened V by 0 bases and J by 9 bases, and 6 bases separated the two germline ends. This CDR3 region has 12 residues.

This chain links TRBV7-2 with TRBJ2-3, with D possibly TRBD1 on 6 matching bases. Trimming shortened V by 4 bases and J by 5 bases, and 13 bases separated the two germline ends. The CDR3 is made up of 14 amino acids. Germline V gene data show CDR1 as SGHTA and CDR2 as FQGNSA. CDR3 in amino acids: CASSSRQVVDTQYF. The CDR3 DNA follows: TGTGCCAGCAGCTCACGACAGGTGGTAGATACGCAGTATTTT.

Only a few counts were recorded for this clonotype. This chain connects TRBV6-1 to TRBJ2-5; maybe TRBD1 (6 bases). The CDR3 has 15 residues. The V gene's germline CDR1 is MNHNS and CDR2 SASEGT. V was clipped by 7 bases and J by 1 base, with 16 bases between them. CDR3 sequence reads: CASTPSPTGQETQYF. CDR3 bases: TGTGCCAGCACTCCGAGTCCGACAGGCCAAGAGACCCAGTACTTC.

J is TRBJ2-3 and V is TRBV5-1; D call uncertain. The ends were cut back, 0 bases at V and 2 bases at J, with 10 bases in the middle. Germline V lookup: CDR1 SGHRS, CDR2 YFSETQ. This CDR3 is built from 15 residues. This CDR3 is CASSLEPVVTDTQYF. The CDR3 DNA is TGCGCCAGCAGCTTGGAACCGGTAGTCACAGATACGCAGTATTTT.

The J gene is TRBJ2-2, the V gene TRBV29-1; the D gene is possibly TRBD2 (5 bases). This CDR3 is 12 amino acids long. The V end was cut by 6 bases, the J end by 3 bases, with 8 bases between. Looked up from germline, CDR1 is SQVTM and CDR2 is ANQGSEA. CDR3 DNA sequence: TGCAGCGTCGGAGCGGACACCGGGGAGCTGTTTTTT. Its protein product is CSVGADTGELFF.

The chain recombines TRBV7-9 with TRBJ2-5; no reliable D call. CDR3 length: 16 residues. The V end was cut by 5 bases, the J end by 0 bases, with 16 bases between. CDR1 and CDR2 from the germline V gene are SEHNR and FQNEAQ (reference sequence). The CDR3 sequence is CASSPVGGGNQETQYF. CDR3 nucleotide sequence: TGTGCCAGCAGCCCGGTGGGCGGCGGCAACCAAGAGACCCAGTACTTC.

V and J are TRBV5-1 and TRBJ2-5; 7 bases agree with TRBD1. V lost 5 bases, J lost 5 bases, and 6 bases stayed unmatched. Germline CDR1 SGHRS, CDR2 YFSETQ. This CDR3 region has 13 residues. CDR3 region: CASRNTGAETQYF. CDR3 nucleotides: TGCGCCAGCAGGAATACAGGGGCCGAGACCCAGTACTTC.

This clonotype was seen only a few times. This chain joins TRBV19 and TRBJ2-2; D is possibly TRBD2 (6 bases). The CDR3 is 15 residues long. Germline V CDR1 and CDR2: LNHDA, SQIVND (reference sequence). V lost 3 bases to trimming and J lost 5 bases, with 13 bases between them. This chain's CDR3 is CASSIFTSLTGELFF. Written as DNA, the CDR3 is TGTGCCAGTAGTATCTTTACTAGCTTGACCGGGGAGCTGTTTTTT.

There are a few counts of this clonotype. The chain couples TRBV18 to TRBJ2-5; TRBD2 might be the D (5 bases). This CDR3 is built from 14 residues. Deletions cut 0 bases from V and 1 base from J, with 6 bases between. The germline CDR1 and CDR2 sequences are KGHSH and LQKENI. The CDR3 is CASSPPGVQETQYF. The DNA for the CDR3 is TGTGCCAGCTCACCACCCGGGGTCCAAGAGACCCAGTACTTC.

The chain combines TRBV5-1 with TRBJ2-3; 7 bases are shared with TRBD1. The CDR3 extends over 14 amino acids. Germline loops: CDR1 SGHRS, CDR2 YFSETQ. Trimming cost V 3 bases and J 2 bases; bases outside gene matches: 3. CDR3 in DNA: TGCGCCAGCAGCTATGGACAGGCCACAGATACGCAGTATTTT. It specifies CASSYGQATDTQYF.

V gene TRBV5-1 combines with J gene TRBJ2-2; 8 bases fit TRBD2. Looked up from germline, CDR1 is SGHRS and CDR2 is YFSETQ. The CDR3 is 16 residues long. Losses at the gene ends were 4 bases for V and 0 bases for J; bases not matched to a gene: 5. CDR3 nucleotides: TGCGCCAGCAGCGTCGGGAGGGGAGCGAACACCGGGGAGCTGTTTTTT. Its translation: CASSVGRGANTGELFF.